One sample yielded the 2 T cell receptor beta chains listed below, sequenced in a study of T-cell memory formation after mild COVID-19. TCRdb fed the 5' RACE reads into MiXCR, producing one record per CDR3 protein. The sample contains hundreds of thousands of distinct CDR3 sequences, roughly 15% of which appear only once. Sequencing used PBMCs or a T cell subset sorted from them (not recorded which). Every receptor here comes from an adult woman who had mild COVID-19 (a few samples of this study predate the infection). Cell type and time point are not known.

There are a few counts of this clonotype. The chain combines TRBV6-1 with TRBJ1-1, with 7 positions matching TRBD1. CDR3 length: 16 residues. Unmatched junction bases numbered 7, after V lost 3 bases and J lost 0 bases. Germline CDR1 and CDR2: MNHNS and SASEGT. CDR3 sequence reads: CASSDRTGTMNTEAFF. The CDR3 DNA follows: TGTGCCAGCAGTGACAGGACAGGAACCATGAACACTGAAGCTTTCTTT.

In this sample, this clonotype turned up a few times. V gene TRBV9 combines with J gene TRBJ1-2; perhaps TRBD1 as D (5 bases). The length of the CDR3 is 14 residues. Deletions cut 4 bases from V and 7 bases from J, with 17 bases between. Germline CDR1 reads SGDLS; CDR2 reads YYNGEE. In DNA, the CDR3 is TGTGCCAGCAGCCGCGAGGAGGGGTTAGGTGGCTACACCTTC. It codes for CASSREEGLGGYTF.